Reported below is one T cell receptor (beta chain). Its antigen remains unknown. Here immunoSEQ multiplex PCR was the method, and the copy in TCRdb shows in-frame clones only, minus some. Of almost 30,000 clones listed, 74% were seen once; the top ten hold around a sixth. Pools of viral peptides were used by the ViraFEST assay to expand antigen-specific CD4+ T cells ahead of sequencing. Researchers isolated CD4+ T cells once 9 to 11 days of culture had elapsed. Vaccine administered to participants consisted of two doses of either BNT162b2 or mRNA-1273. These data are taken from a study of vaccination effects on CD4 cells after COVID-19. The CDR3 runs to 12 residues. Trimming removed 3 bases from V and 7 bases from J, with 12 bases in between. Germline V lookup: CDR1 SQVTM, CDR2 ANQGSEA.

The V gene is TRBV29-1, the J gene TRBJ2-5, with D perhaps matching TRBD1 or TRBD2 (5 bases each). The sample in question was CD4+ T cells from PBMCs cultured with HCoV-OC43 spike peptides, obtained after COVID-19 vaccination. Specified subset: HCoV-OC43 spike overlapping peptide pool stimulation. The sequence derives from a human donor who received a COVID-19 vaccine. For the CDR3, the DNA is TGCAGCGTTGAGGGGGAACCGATGACCCAGTACTTC. Translation gives CSVEGEPMTQYF.